The sequence of this T cell receptor (beta chain) was determined in a study of T cells in Graves' hyperthyroidism and ophthalmopathy. General study findings and limits: A model of 13 V-J features distinguished ophthalmopathy from stable hyperthyroidism. The model foresaw ophthalmopathy a median roughly 6.3 months prior to onset.

The CDR3 is 12 residues long. Looked up from germline, CDR1 is KGHDR and CDR2 is SFDVKD. Trimming took off 1 base at V and 10 bases at J, with 9 bases between the two ends. TCR beta CDR3 region amplification was performed from RNA transcripts. RT-PCR in the first round (using the HTBI primer set) targeted the TCR CDR3. A single record per CDR3 protein comes from TCRdb applying MiXCR to the multiplex PCR reads. The sample has roughly 570,000 distinct CDR3 sequences, roughly 46% seen once. This clonotype was detected a few times. Its antigen is unknown. Reasons for excluding patients were uncontrolled infection, other autoimmune disease, pregnancy or lactation.

The V gene is TRBV24-1, the J gene TRBJ1-1, with D perhaps TRBD1 (6 bases). The sequenced sample consisted of peripheral blood or thyroid tissue (not recorded which). The receptor comes from an adult woman with Graves' disease, either hyperthyroidism or ophthalmopathy (not recorded which). The CDR3 coding sequence is TGTGCCACCAGTGATTTAGGGGGGAGAGCTTTCTTT. Protein: CATSDLGGRAFF.